The 18 T cell receptor beta chains reported below all come from one sample, sequenced in a study of cytomegalovirus exposure and HLA in healthy donors. Amplification used 60 Vbeta primers and 13 Jbeta primers. The data were produced by immunoSEQ multiplex PCR, yet TCRdb's version contains in-frame clones alone and is incomplete. This table holds under 30,000 clones, nearly 80% found once. Sequenced input: PBMCs. The source of these receptors is a male donor in good health and CMV-seronegative.

This chain connects TRBV9 to TRBJ2-3, with 7 bases fitting TRBD2. Germline assignment: CDR1 SGDLS and CDR2 YYNGEE. The CDR3 loop spans 16 amino acids. With V trimmed by 0 bases and J by 4 bases, 8 bases remained unmatched. CDR3: CASSVDGVGRADTQYF. The CDR3 DNA reads as TGTGCCAGCAGCGTAGACGGGGTTGGGAGGGCAGATACGCAGTATTTT. The full variable domain, with the rest looked up from reference TRBV9 and TRBJ2-3, is DSGVTQTPKHLITATGQRVTLRCSPRSGDLSVYWYQQSLDQGLQFLIQYYNGEERAKGNILERFSAQQFPDLHSELNLSSLELGDSALYFCASSVDGVGRADTQYFGPGTRLTVL.

V and J are TRBV5-4 and TRBJ2-3; the match to TRBD2 covers 7 bases. The germline V gene has CDR1 SGHNT and CDR2 YYREEE (reference sequence). The V segment lost 4 bases and the J segment 8 bases; nucleotides outside the gene matches: 4. CDR3 length equals 12 residues. CDR3 in DNA: TGTGCCAGCAGCACTAGCGAAGGTACGCAGTATTTT. Protein: CASSTSEGTQYF. Full variable domain (missing parts from reference TRBV5-4 and TRBJ2-3): ETGVTQSPTHLIKTRGQQVTLRCSSQSGHNTVSWYQQALGQGPQFIFQYYREEENGRGNFPPRFSGLQFPNYSSELNVNALELDDSALYLCASSTSEGTQYFGPGTRLTVL.

This clone was counted between two and nine times. V is TRBV21-1 and J is TRBJ2-7; the table's D call of TRBD2 was not tested on the DNA. TRBV21-1 counts as a pseudogene. The CDR3 sequence is 13 residues long. As DNA, the CDR3 is TGTGCCAGCAGTCGGGGACGGGGGGCTGTGCAGTACTTC. As protein: CASSRGRGAVQYF.

In its sample, this clone was seen once. The J gene is TRBJ2-7, the V gene TRBV28; D may be TRBD1 (6 bases). Germline CDR1 MDHEN, CDR2 SYDVKM. Trimming took 4 bases from V and 3 from J, leaving 16 bases between them. This CDR3 is 15 amino acids long. CDR3 nucleotide sequence: TGTGCCAGCAGTTCCCAGGGCCGGACAGACTACGAGCAGTACTTC. Translation gives CASSSQGRTDYEQYF. The full variable domain, rest sourced from reference TRBV28 and TRBJ2-7, is DVKVTQSSRYLVKRTGEKVFLECVQDMDHENMFWYRQDPGLGLRLIYFSYDVKMKEKGDIPEGYSVSREKKERFSLILESASTNQTSMYLCASSSQGRTDYEQYFGPGTRLTVT.

This chain joins TRBV11-2 and TRBJ1-4; D may be TRBD1 (5 bases). The CDR3 consists of 16 residues. The germline V gene has CDR1 SGHAT and CDR2 FQNNGV. Between the trimmed V and J ends, which lost 5 bases and 6 bases, there was a span of 19 bases. The CDR3 nucleotides are TGTGCCAGCAGCCTCCGGGGCGGGGCGTTGGATGAAAAACTGTTTTTT. This encodes CASSLRGGALDEKLFF.

The chain joins TRBV4-3 to TRBJ2-1; the D gene is possibly TRBD2 (6 bases). The CDR3 is made up of 15 amino acids. Germline-derived CDR1 and CDR2 are LGHNA and YSLEER. With 0 bases removed from V and 3 bases from J, the gap between germline ends came to 9 bases. This CDR3 reads CASSQEGLYYNEQFF. In DNA form, the CDR3 reads TGCGCCAGCAGCCAAGAGGGACTGTACTACAATGAGCAGTTCTTC.

The rearrangement uses TRBV10-3 and TRBJ1-3; D call uncertain. The CDR3 runs to 15 residues. Trimming removed 4 bases at V and 0 bases at J, with 10 bases between. Germline CDR1 and CDR2: ENHRY and SYGVKD. The CDR3 region has the DNA TGTGCCATCAGTGTACGGGGTATCTCTGGAAACACCATATATTTT. The encoded protein is CAISVRGISGNTIYF.

The V call is TRBV27, the J call TRBJ2-7; perhaps TRBD2 as D (5 bases). In germline, CDR1 is MNHEY, CDR2 SMNVEV (reference sequence). Trimming left V 9 bases short and J 2 bases short, with 8 bases between. CDR3 size: 11 residues. CDR3 nucleotide sequence: TGTGCCAGGGAGGAGGCCTACGAGCAGTACTTC. It is translated as CAREEAYEQYF.

The chain uses TRBV7-6 and TRBJ2-1; TRBD2 aligns across 10 bases. CDR1 and CDR2 (germline): SGHVS, FNYEAQ. The CDR3 has 17 residues. Trimming at V came to 4 bases and at J to 8 bases, leaving 14 bases not matched to a gene. The CDR3 DNA follows: TGTGCCAGCAGCTCGTCCCCCCCTAGCGGGAGTAATCATGAGCAGTTCTTC. Its protein is CASSSSPPSGSNHEQFF. Based on the CDR3 plus reference TRBV7-6 and TRBJ2-1, the full variable domain is GAGVSQSPRYKVTKRGQDVALRCDPISGHVSLYWYRQALGQGPEFLTYFNYEAQQDKSGLPNDRFSAERPEGSISTLTIQRTEQRDSAMYRCASSSSPPSGSNHEQFFGPGTRLTVL.

The chain uses TRBV29-1 and TRBJ2-7, with 8 bases fitting TRBD2. CDR1 and CDR2 from the germline V gene are SQVTM and ANQGSEA. The CDR3 spans 14 residues. After removal of 5 bases from V and 0 bases from J, the junction contained 6 bases not matched to a gene. The CDR3 nucleotides are TGCAGCGTTTTGATAGCGGGGTACTCCTACGAGCAGTACTTC. Its translation: CSVLIAGYSYEQYF.

This clone was counted only a few times. This chain uses TRBV2 with TRBJ2-3; D possibly corresponds to TRBD1 (7 bases). Trimming removed 8 bases at V and 2 bases at J, with 29 bases between. The CDR3 contains 19 residues. The germline CDR1 and CDR2 sequences are SNHLY and FYNNEI. CDR3 DNA sequence: TGTGCCAGCCCCCAGCAACGGGGGAACCGGGACAGATTCACAGATACGCAGTATTTT. It yields the protein CASPQQRGNRDRFTDTQYF.

The rearrangement links TRBV4-2 to TRBJ2-1; 12 nucleotides line up with TRBD2. The germline gives CDR1 LGHNA, CDR2 YNFKEQ. V lost 1 base and J lost 7; bases outside the gene matches: 11. CDR3 size: 18 residues. CDR3 sequence reads: CASSQGSSGGGFGNEQFF. Written as DNA, the CDR3 is TGTGCCAGCAGCCAAGGTTCTAGCGGGGGGGGCTTTGGGAATGAGCAGTTCTTC.

This clone was picked up a small number of times. The V and J genes are TRBV5-5 and TRBJ1-5; 7 nucleotides match TRBD1. Germline trimming cut 0 bases from V and 1 base from J; bases unmatched to any gene: 10. CDR1 is SGHKS, CDR2 YYEKEE, per germline (reference sequence). The CDR3 extends over 18 amino acids. The CDR3 sequence is CASSLAGTTGFSNQPQHF. The CDR3 DNA reads TGTGCCAGCAGCTTGGCAGGTACGACAGGGTTCAGCAATCAGCCCCAGCATTTT. Filled out from reference TRBV5-5 and TRBJ1-5, the complete variable domain reads DAGVTQSPTHLIKTRGQQVTLRCSPISGHKSVSWYQQVLGQGPQFIFQYYEKEERGRGNFPDRFSARQFPNYSSELNVNALLLGDSALYLCASSLAGTTGFSNQPQHFGDGTRLSIL.

The chain has TRBV27 and TRBJ2-1, with 10 bases that match TRBD1. Germline CDR1 MNHEY, CDR2 SMNVEV (reference sequence). The V segment lost 5 bases and the J segment 3 bases; nucleotides outside the gene matches: 1. The CDR3 is 14 amino acids. The CDR3 spells CASSRDRGYNEQFF. CDR3 DNA sequence: TGTGCCAGCAGTAGGGACAGGGGCTACAATGAGCAGTTCTTC.

The gene calls are TRBV5-4 and TRBJ2-1; the match to TRBD1 covers 9 bases. The CDR3 is 14 amino acids. Germline V gene data show CDR1 as SGHNT and CDR2 as YYREEE (reference sequence). V was pared by 4 bases and J by 10 bases, with 9 bases of the junction left unmatched. CDR3 in amino acids: CASSVQGQGGEQFF. CDR3 bases: TGTGCCAGCAGCGTACAGGGACAGGGAGGCGAGCAGTTCTTC.

This chain uses TRBV6-5 with TRBJ1-2; 7 bases match TRBD1. Germline-derived CDR1 and CDR2 are MNHEY and SVGAGI. With 0 bases clipped from V and 8 bases from J, the junction kept 9 bases outside the gene matches. The CDR3 is 15 residues long. CDR3 residues: CASSYSREGAYGYTF. In nucleotides, the CDR3 is TGTGCCAGCAGTTACTCTCGGGAGGGGGCCTACGGCTACACCTTC.

This clone is a singleton in its sample. The rearrangement uses TRBV28 and TRBJ2-7, with TRBD1 matching 8 bases. J gave up 2 bases and V 3 bases, and 3 bases lay outside the gene matches. The CDR3 has 14 amino acids. CDR1 MDHEN and CDR2 SYDVKM come from the germline V gene. The CDR3 bases are TGTGCCAGCAGTTTTGGGACAGGAACCTACGAGCAGTACTTC. It yields the protein CASSFGTGTYEQYF.

This chain's CDR3 is CASSATGGFGANVLTF. For the CDR3, the DNA is TGTGCCAGCAGCGCGACAGGGGGCTTTGGGGCCAACGTCCTGACTTTC. This chain links TRBV9 with TRBJ2-6, with 10 positions matching TRBD1. Looked up from germline, CDR1 is SGDLS and CDR2 is YYNGEE. CDR3 length: 16 amino acids. Trimming cost V 3 bases and J 3 bases; bases outside gene matches: 3.